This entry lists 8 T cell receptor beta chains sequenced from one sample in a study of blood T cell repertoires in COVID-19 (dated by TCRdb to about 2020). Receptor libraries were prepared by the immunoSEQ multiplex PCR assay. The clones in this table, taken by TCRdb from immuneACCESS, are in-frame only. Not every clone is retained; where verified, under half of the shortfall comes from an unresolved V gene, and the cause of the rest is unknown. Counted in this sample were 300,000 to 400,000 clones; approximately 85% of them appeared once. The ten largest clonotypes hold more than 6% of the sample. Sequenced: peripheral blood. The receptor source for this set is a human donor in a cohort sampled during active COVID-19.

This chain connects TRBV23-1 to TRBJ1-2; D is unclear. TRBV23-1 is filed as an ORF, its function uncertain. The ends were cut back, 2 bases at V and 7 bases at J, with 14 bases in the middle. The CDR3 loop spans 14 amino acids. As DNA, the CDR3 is TGCGCCAGCAGTCAAGCCCCGATATCGGGTGGCTACACCTTC. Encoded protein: CASSQAPISGGYTF.

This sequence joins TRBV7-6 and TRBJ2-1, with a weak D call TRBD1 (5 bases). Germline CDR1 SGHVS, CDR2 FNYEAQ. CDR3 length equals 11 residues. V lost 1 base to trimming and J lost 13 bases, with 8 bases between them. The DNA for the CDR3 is TGTGCCAGCAGCTTAGAAGGGGTTCAGTTCTTC. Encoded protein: CASSLEGVQFF.

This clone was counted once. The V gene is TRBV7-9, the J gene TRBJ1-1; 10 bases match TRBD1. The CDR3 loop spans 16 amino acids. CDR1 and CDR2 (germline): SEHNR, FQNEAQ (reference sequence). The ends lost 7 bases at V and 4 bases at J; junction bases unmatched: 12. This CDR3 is CASNNFDRGRSTEAFF. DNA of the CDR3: TGTGCCAGCAACAACTTCGACAGGGGGCGAAGCACTGAAGCTTTCTTT.

This chain's CDR3 is CASSLRVHYGYTF. DNA for the CDR3: TGTGCCAGCAGTTTGAGGGTTCACTATGGCTACACCTTC. The chain recombines TRBV27 with TRBJ1-2; D unclear. Germline assignment: CDR1 MNHEY and CDR2 SMNVEV (reference sequence). V was shortened by 3 bases and J by 3 bases, with 8 bases between the two germline ends. There are 13 residues in the CDR3.

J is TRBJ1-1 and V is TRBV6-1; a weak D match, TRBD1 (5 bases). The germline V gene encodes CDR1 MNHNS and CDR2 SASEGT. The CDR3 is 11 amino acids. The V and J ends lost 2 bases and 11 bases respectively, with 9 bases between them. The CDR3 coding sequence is TGTGCCAGCAGTGAAAGGACATGGGCTTTCTTT. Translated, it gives CASSERTWAFF.

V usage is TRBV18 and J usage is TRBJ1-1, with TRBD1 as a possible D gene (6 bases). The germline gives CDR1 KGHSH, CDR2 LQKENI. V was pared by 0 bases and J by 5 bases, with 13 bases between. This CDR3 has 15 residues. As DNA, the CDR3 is TGTGCCAGCTCACCACCTGAGGGGAGGGGGACTGAAGCTTTCTTT. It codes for CASSPPEGRGTEAFF.

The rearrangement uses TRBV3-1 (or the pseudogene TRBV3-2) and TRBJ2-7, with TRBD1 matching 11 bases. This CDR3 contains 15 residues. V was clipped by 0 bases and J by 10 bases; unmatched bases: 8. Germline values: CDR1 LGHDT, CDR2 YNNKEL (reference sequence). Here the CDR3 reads CASSQDPGTGGSQYF. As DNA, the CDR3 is TGTGCCAGCAGCCAAGATCCCGGGACAGGGGGGAGCCAGTACTTC.

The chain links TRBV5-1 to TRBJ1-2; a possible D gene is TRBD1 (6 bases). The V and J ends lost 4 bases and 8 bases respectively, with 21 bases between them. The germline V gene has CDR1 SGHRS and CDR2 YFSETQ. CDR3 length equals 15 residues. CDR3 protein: CASSPMDSGQGGYTF. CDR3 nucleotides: TGCGCCAGCAGCCCCATGGACAGTGGGCAAGGCGGCTACACCTTC.